Sequencing of this T cell receptor (beta chain) was carried out in a study of blood T cell repertoires in COVID-19. Recruitment covered 25 or so US areas and drew participants whose ages spanned roughly 18 to 100 years. This table comes from immunoSEQ multiplex PCR, and its TCRdb copy is limited to in-frame clones, with some not included. This sample carries about 180,000 clones, roughly 82% of them seen once, and the ten largest clones take roughly 8.7%. The ends were cut back, 6 bases at V and 3 bases at J, with 14 bases in the middle. Looked up from germline, CDR1 is MNHEY and CDR2 is SVGAGI. CDR3 size: 14 residues.

The V gene is TRBV6-5, the J gene TRBJ1-1; D is perhaps TRBD1 (6 bases). The sequence was obtained from a woman younger than 45 who had recovered from COVID-19. The sequenced sample was PBMCs or T cells enriched from blood (not recorded which). The CDR3 nucleotides are TGTGCCAGCAGGCGGGGGCAGGACTACACTGAAGCTTTCTTT. It encodes CASRRGQDYTEAFF.